The source of this TCR beta chain is a study of T cells in Graves' hyperthyroidism and ophthalmopathy. Study-wide results and limits: Most thyroid clonotypes expanded above 0.001 were also detected in blood.

Amplification yielded TCR beta CDR3 regions, with RNA transcripts as the source. TCR CDR3 regions were first amplified by RT-PCR with HTBI primers. One entry per CDR3 protein results from TCRdb running MiXCR on the multiplex PCR reads. The repertoire holds a few hundred thousand distinct CDR3 sequences, with more than 15% as singletons. This CDR3 has 12 residues. Germline V lookup: CDR1 LGHDT, CDR2 YNNKEL (reference sequence). Trimming took 4 bases from V and 5 from J, leaving 8 bases between them. This clonotype was observed at least ten times. Its antigen is not known. The chain couples TRBV3-1 to TRBJ2-5, with D perhaps TRBD1 (5 bases). This TCR came from a woman aged 18-29 years with Graves' hyperthyroidism. The source material was blood. The CDR3 bases are TGTGCCAGCAGCCCCAGGGATGAGACCCAGTACTTC. Translated: CASSPRDETQYF.